Sequencing of this T cell receptor (beta chain) was carried out in a study of blood T cells in healthy people across ages. CDR3 length: 12 amino acids. Per germline, CDR1 MNHNS and CDR2 SASEGT. Trimming left V 6 bases short and J 4 bases short, with 10 bases between. Through a sample-barcoded 5' primer and a J-beta primer mix, a second PCR was run for roughly 6 to 12 cycles. TCRdb re-derived calls from the 5' RACE reads in MiXCR, one entry per CDR3 protein. The table shows some 710,000 distinct CDR3 sequences, with roughly 46% occurring only once. This clonotype was detected many times. The J gene is TRBJ2-7, the V gene TRBV6-1; no reliable D call. Sequenced sample: blood. The source of this sequence is an elderly man in good health. CDR3 coding DNA: TGTGCCAGCAGCGTTGGGTCTTACGAGCAGTACTTC. Translation gives CASSVGSYEQYF.